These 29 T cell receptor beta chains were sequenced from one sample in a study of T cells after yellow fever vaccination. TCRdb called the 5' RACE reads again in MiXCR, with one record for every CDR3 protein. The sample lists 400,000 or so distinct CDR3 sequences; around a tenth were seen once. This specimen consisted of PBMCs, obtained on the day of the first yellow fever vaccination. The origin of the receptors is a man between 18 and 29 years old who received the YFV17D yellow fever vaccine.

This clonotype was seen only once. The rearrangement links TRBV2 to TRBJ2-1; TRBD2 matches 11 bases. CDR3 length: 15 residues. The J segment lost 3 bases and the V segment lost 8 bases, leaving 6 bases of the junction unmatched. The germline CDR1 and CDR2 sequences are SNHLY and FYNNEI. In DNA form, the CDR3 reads TGTGCCAGCTTCGACACTAGCGGGGGCTACAATGAGCAGTTCTTC. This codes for CASFDTSGGYNEQFF.

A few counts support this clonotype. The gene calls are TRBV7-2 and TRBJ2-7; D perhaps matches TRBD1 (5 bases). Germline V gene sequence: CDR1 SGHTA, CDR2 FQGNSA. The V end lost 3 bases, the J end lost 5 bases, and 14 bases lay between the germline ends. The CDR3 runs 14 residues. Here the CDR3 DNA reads TGTGCCAGCAGCTTGAATCAGGGTGGCGACGAGCAGTACTTC. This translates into CASSLNQGGDEQYF.

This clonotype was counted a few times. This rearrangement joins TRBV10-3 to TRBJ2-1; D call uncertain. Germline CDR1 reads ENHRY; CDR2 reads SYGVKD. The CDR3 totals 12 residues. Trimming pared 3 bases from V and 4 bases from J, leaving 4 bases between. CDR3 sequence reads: CAISDSYNEQFF. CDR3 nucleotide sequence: TGTGCCATCAGTGACAGTTACAATGAGCAGTTCTTC.

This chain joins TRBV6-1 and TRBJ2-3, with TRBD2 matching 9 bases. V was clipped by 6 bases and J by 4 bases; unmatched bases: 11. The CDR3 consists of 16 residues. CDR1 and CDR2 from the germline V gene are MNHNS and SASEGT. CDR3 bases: TGTGCCAGCAGCGACGGGGCGGGGGGGCAGTCAGATACGCAGTATTTT. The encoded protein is CASSDGAGGQSDTQYF.

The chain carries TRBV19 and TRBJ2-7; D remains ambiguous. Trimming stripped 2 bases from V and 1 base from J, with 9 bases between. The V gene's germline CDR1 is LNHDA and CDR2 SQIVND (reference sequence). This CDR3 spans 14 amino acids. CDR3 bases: TGTGCCAGTAGTATACAAGGGCTATCCTACGAGCAGTACTTC. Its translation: CASSIQGLSYEQYF.

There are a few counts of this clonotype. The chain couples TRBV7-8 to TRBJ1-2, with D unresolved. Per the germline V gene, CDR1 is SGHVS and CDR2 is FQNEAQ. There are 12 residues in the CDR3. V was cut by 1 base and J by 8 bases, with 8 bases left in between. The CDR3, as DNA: TGTGCCAGCAGCTTAGAATGGGAGGGCTACACCTTC. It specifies CASSLEWEGYTF.

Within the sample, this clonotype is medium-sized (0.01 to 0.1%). The CDR3 coding sequence is TGTGCCAGCAGCCATAGCTCCTACGAGCAGTACGTC. Residues: CASSHSSYEQYV. V usage is TRBV14 and J usage is TRBJ2-7, with no clear D. Per germline, CDR1 SGHDN and CDR2 FVKESK. This CDR3 region has 12 residues. Trimming removed 3 bases from V and 0 bases from J, with 3 bases in between.

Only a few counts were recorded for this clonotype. CDR3 region: CASSVHHSSGANVLTF. The CDR3 region has the DNA TGCGCCAGCAGCGTGCACCACAGCTCTGGGGCCAACGTCCTGACTTTC. The gene calls are TRBV5-1 and TRBJ2-6; D not resolved. The CDR3 sequence is 16 residues long. Per the germline V gene, CDR1 is SGHRS and CDR2 is YFSETQ. Trimming stripped 4 bases from V and 0 bases from J, with 11 bases between.

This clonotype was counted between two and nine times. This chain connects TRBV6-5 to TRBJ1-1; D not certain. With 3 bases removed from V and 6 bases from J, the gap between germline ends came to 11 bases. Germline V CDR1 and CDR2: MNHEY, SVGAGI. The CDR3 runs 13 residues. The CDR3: CASSYFGESEAFF. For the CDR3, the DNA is TGTGCCAGCAGTTATTTTGGGGAATCTGAAGCTTTCTTT.

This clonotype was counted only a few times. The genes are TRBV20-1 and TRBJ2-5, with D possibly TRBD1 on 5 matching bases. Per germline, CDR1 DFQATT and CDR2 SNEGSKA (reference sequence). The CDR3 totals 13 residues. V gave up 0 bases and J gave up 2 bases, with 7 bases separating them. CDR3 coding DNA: TGCAGTGCTAGAGATAGGGGACAAGAGACCCAGTACTTC. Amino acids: CSARDRGQETQYF.

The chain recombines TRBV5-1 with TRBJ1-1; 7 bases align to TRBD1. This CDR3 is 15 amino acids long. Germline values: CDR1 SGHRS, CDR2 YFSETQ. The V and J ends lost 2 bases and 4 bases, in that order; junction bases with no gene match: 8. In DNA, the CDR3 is TGCGCCAGCAGCTTTAATGGACAGGAGGGCACTGAAGCTTTCTTT. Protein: CASSFNGQEGTEAFF.

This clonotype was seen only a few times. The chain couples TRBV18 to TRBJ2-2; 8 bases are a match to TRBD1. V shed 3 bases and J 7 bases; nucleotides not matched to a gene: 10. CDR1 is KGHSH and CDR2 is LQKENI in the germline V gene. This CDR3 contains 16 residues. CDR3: CASSPGQTGGVGELFF. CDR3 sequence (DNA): TGTGCCAGCTCACCGGGCCAAACAGGGGGAGTCGGGGAGCTGTTTTTT.

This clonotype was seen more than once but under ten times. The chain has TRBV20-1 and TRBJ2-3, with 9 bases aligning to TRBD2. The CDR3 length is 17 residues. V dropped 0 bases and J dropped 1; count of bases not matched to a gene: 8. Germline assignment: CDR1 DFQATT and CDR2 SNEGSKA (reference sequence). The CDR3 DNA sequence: TGCAGTGCTAGAGATCTGCGCGGGGGGGCGGGCACAGATACGCAGTATTTT. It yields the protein CSARDLRGGAGTDTQYF.

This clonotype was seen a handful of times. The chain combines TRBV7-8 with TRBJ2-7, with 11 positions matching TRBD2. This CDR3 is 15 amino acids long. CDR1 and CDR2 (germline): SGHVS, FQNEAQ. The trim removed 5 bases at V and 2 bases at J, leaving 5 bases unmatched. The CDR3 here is CASSVGLAAPYEQYV. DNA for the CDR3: TGTGCCAGCAGCGTGGGACTAGCGGCTCCCTACGAGCAGTACGTC.

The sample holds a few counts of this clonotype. The CDR3 spells CASRLGLAGGEETQYF. CDR3 DNA sequence: TGCGCCAGCAGACTTGGACTAGCGGGGGGCGAAGAGACCCAGTACTTC. The V call is TRBV5-1, the J call TRBJ2-5; 14 bases agree with TRBD2. Unmatched junction bases numbered 6, after V lost 5 bases and J lost 3 bases. Germline V gene sequence: CDR1 SGHRS, CDR2 YFSETQ. The CDR3 has 16 residues.

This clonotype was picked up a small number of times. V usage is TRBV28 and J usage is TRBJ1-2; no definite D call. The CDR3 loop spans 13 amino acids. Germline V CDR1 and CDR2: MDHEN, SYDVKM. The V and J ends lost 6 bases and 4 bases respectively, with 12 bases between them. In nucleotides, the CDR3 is TGTGCCAGCAGCCGAGCGGGTCGCTATGGCTACACCTTC. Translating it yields CASSRAGRYGYTF.

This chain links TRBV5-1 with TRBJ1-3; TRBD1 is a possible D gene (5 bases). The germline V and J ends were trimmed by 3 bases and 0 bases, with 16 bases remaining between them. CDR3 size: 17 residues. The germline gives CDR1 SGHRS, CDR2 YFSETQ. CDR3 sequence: CASSWGGRPDSGNTIYF. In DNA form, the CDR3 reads TGCGCCAGCAGCTGGGGGGGTAGACCTGACTCTGGAAACACCATATATTTT.

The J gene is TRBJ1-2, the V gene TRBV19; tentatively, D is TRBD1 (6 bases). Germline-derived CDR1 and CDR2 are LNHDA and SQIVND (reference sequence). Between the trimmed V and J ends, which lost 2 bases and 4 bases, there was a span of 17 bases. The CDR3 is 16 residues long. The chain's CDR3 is CASSIPPLDRSYGYTF. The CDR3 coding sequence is TGTGCCAGTAGTATACCACCATTGGACAGATCCTATGGCTACACCTTC.

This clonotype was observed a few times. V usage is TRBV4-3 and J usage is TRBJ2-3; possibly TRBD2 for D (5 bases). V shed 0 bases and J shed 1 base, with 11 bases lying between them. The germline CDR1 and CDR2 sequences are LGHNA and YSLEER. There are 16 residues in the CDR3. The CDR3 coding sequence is TGCGCCAGCAGCCAAGAGATGGGGAGAGGCACAGATACGCAGTATTTT. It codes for CASSQEMGRGTDTQYF.

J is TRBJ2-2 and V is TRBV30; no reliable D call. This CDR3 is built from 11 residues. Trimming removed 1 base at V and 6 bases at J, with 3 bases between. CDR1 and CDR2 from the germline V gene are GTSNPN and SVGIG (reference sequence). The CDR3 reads CAWSGAGELFF. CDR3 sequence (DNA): TGTGCCTGGAGTGGGGCCGGGGAGCTGTTTTTT.

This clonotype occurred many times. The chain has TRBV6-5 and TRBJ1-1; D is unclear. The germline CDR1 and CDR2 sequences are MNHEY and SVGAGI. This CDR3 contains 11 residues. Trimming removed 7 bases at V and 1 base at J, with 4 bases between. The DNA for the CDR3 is TGTGCCAGCACAGCGAACACTGAAGCTTTCTTT. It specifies CASTANTEAFF.

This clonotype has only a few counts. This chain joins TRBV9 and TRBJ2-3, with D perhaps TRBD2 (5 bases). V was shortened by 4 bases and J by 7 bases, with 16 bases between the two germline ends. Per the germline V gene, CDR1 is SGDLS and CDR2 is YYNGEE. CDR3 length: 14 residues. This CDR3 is CASSTTPDLYTQYF. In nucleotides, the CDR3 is TGTGCCAGCAGCACTACCCCGGACTTATATACGCAGTATTTT.

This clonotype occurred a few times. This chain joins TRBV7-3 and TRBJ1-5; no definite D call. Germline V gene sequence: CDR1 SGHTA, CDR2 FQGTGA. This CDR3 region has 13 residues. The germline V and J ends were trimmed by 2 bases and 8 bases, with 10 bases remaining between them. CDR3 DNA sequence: TGTGCCAGCAGCTTAGGGCCCGGGAAGCCCCAGCATTTT. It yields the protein CASSLGPGKPQHF.

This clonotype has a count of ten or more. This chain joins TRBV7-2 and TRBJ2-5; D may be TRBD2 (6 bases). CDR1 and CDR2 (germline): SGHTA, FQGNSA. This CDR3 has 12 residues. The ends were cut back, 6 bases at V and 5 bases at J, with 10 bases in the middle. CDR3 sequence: CASSFRGETQYF. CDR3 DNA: TGTGCCAGCAGTTTTCGGGGGGAGACCCAGTACTTC. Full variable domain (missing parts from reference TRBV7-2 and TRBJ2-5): GAGVSQSPSNKVTEKGKDVELRCDPISGHTALYWYRQSLGQGLEFLIYFQGNSAPDKSGLPSDRFSAERTGGSVSTLTIQRTQQEDSAVYLCASSFRGETQYFGPGTRLLVL.

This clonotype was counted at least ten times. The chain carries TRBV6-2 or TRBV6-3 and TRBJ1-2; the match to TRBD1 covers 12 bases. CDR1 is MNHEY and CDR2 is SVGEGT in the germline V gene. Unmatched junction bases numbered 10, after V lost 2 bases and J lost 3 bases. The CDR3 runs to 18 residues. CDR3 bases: TGTGCCAGCAGTTACCCATCCCGGGACAGGGGGCGATACTATGGCTACACCTTC. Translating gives CASSYPSRDRGRYYGYTF.

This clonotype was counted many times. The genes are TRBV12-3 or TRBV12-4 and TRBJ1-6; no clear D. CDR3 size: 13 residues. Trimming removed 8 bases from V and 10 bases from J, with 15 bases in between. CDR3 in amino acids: CASGNGVGSPLHF. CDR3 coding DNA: TGTGCCAGCGGAAACGGGGTAGGGTCACCCCTCCACTTT.

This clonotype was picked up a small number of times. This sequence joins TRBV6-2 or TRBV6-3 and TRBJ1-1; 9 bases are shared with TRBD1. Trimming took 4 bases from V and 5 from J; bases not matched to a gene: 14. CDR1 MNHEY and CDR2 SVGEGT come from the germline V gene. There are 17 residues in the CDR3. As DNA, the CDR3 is TGTGCCAGCAGTTTACGGACAGGGGCTTCTAAGTGGACTGAAGCTTTCTTT. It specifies CASSLRTGASKWTEAFF.

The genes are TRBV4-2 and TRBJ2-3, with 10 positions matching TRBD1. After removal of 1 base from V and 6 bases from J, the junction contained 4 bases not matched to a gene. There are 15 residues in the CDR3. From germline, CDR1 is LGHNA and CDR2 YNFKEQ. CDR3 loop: CASSQGGTGVDTQYF. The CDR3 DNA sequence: TGTGCCAGCAGCCAAGGTGGGACAGGGGTTGATACGCAGTATTTT.

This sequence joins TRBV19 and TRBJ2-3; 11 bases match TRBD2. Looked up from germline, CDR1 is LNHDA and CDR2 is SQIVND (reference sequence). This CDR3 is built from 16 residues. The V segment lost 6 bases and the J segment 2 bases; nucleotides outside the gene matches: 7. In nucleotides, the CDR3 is TGTGCCAGTAGGAGACTAGCGGGGTCGATCACAGATACGCAGTATTTT. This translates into CASRRLAGSITDTQYF.